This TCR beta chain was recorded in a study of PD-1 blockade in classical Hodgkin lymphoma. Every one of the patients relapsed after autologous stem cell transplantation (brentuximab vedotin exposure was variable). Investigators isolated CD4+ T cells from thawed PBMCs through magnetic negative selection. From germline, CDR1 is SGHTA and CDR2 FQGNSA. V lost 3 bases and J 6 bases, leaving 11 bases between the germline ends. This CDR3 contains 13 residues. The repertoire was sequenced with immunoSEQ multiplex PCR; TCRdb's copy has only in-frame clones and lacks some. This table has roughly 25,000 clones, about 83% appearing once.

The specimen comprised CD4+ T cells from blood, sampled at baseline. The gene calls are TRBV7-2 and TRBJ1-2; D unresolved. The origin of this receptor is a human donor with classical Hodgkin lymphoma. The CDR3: CASSFTVSNGYTF. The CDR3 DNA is TGTGCCAGCAGCTTTACTGTATCAAATGGCTACACCTTC.